This is a list of T cell receptor beta chains from one sample in a study of cytomegalovirus exposure and HLA in healthy donors. Method: immunoSEQ multiplex PCR; TCRdb's copy keeps in-frame clones and lacks some. The sample yields about 160,000 clones, 60% to 75% seen once. Sequenced sample: PBMCs. These receptors were obtained from a woman in her forties or fifties in good health and CMV-seropositive. CDR3s include the opening cysteine and the closing phenylalanine or tryptophan. The D gene is left open where the match is weak. Clone size, where shown, is once, few, many, or a class for clones that have expanded.

>-|TRBD2|TRBV6-1|TRBJ2-3
TGTGCCAGCAATGGGCTAGCGGGGGGCACAGATACGCAGTATTTT
CASNGLAGGTDTQYF
>-|-|TRBV11-2|TRBJ2-7
TGTGCCAGCAGCTTAGATTCTGAGCAGTACTTC
CASSLDSEQYF
>few|-|TRBV6-1|TRBJ2-7
TGTGCCAGCAGTAAGACAGAATTCTACGAGCAGTACTTC
CASSKTEFYEQYF
>-|TRBD1|TRBV5-5|TRBJ1-2
TGTGCCAGCAGCATACCGGGACAGGGTGTCGGGGGCTACACCTTC
CASSIPGQGVGGYTF
>-|-|TRBV30|TRBJ2-5
TGTGCCTGGAGTGGAGGGATTGAGACCCAGTACTTC
CAWSGGIETQYF
>-|TRBD1|TRBV7-8|TRBJ1-5
TGTGCCAGCAGCTTAGAACAGGGGGCAGGGCAGCCCCAGCATTTT
CASSLEQGAGQPQHF
>-|-|TRBV7-9|TRBJ2-5
TGTGCCAGCAGCCCAAGACAGATTCAAGAGACCCAGTACTTC
CASSPRQIQETQYF
>-|-|TRBV5-6|TRBJ1-1
TGTGCCAGCAGCCCGCCGCTCGGATGGAGTGAAGCTTTCTTT
CASSPPLGWSEAFF
>few|-|TRBV10-1|TRBJ2-7
TGCGCCAGCAGTGAGTCGGGGCCGGACGAGCAGTACTTC
CASSESGPDEQYF
>-|TRBD1|TRBV18|TRBJ2-5
TGTGCCAGCTCACCAACCCAACAGGGGGTGGGACAAGAGACCCAGTACTTC
CASSPTQQGVGQETQYF
>-|TRBD2|TRBV6-5|TRBJ2-1
TGTGCCAGCAGTTACCGACTAGCGAATGAGCAGTTCTTC
CASSYRLANEQFF
>-|-|TRBV7-3|TRBJ1-1
TGTGCCAGCAGCTTAGGACACAACACTGAAGCTTTCTTT
CASSLGHNTEAFF
>-|-|TRBV7-2|TRBJ2-7
TGTGCCAGTGCGGCAGGACTATACTACGAGCAGTACTTC
CASAAGLYYEQYF
>-|TRBD1|TRBV19|TRBJ1-4
TGTGCCAGTAGTCAAGCCGGGACAGGGTCGAAAAAACTGTTTTTT
CASSQAGTGSKKLFF
>-|TRBD1|TRBV6-1|TRBJ2-7
TGTGCCAGCAGTAAGCCGGGACAGGGCTCCTACGAGCAGTACTTC
CASSKPGQGSYEQYF
>-|-|TRBV25-1|TRBJ2-5
TGTGCCAGCGACATGGGTTCAGAGACCCAGTACTTC
CASDMGSETQYF
>-|-|TRBV5-1|TRBJ2-2
TGCGCCAGCAGGCCACTAGCAACGGAGACCGGGGAGCTGTTTTTT
CASRPLATETGELFF
>-|TRBD1|TRBV12-5|TRBJ2-2
TGTGCTAGTGGTCAACAGGGGGCCAACACCGGGGAGCTGTTTTTT
CASGQQGANTGELFF
>-|-|TRBV5-1|TRBJ2-3
TGCGCCAGCAGCCCCGCTCCGGAGGGGACAGATACGCAGTATTTT
CASSPAPEGTDTQYF
>few|-|TRBV5-1|TRBJ1-2
TGCGCCAGCAGCTTTCGCCAGGGAAACTATGGCTACACCTTC
CASSFRQGNYGYTF
>-|-|TRBV9|TRBJ2-1
TGTGCCAGCAGCGGTGACAACAATGAGCAGTTCTTC
CASSGDNNEQFF
>once|-|TRBV4-2|TRBJ1-5
TGTGCCAGCAGCCAAGCAGGGAATAATCAGCCCCAGCATTTT
CASSQAGNNQPQHF